The 27 T cell receptor beta chains presented below share a single source sample, sequenced in a study of cytomegalovirus exposure and HLA in healthy donors. PCR was performed using 60 Vbeta and 13 Jbeta primers. Profiled with immunoSEQ multiplex PCR; TCRdb holds only in-frame clones, not every one. Among about 150,000 clones, approximately 85% were seen once, and the ten largest hold about 2.5%. The sample comprised PBMCs. The receptors come from a man aged 25 to 40 in good health and CMV-seropositive.

This clone was recorded once. V usage is TRBV10-2 and J usage is TRBJ2-5; 9 bases agree with TRBD1. The J call is uncertain, as TRBJ2-7 better fits the DNA end. The germline CDR1 and CDR2 sequences are WSHSY and SAAADI. This CDR3 comprises 15 residues. In nucleotides, the CDR3 is TGCGCCAGCAGGAACACTCGGGACAGGGCCCACGAGCAGTACTTC. This sequence encodes CASRNTRDRAHEQYF.

The chain has TRBV18 and TRBJ2-5; tentative D call: TRBD2 (5 bases). This CDR3 has 13 residues. Trimming stripped 6 bases from V and 6 bases from J, with 14 bases between. Germline values: CDR1 KGHSH, CDR2 LQKENI. In nucleotides, the CDR3 is TGTGCCAGCTCTGACTACAGTGAAAAGACCCAGTACTTC. Its protein product is CASSDYSEKTQYF.

The chain is built from TRBV6-5 and TRBJ1-4; no clear D. The ends were cut back, 2 bases at V and 3 bases at J, with 7 bases in the middle. CDR3 length: 14 amino acids. Germline V gene sequence: CDR1 MNHEY, CDR2 SVGAGI. The CDR3 is CASSYHQANEKLFF. The CDR3 region has the DNA TGTGCCAGCAGTTACCATCAGGCTAATGAAAAACTGTTTTTT.

The V call is TRBV7-3, the J call TRBJ2-3, with 8 bases that match TRBD2. Per germline, CDR1 SGHTA and CDR2 FQGTGA. This CDR3 contains 16 residues. The trim removed 3 bases at V and 3 bases at J, leaving 8 bases unmatched. The CDR3 loop is CASSFRGGRNTDTQYF. CDR3 bases: TGTGCCAGCAGCTTTCGCGGCGGGAGGAATACAGATACGCAGTATTTT. Based on the CDR3 plus reference TRBV7-3 and TRBJ2-3, the full variable domain is GAGVSQTPSNKVTEKGKYVELRCDPISGHTALYWYRQSLGQGPEFLIYFQGTGAADDSGLPNDRFFAVRPEGSVSTLKIQRTERGDSAVYLCASSFRGGRNTDTQYFGPGTRLTVL.

The rearrangement links TRBV14 to TRBJ1-2; no reliable D call. With 0 bases removed from V and 13 bases from J, the gap between germline ends came to 15 bases. Germline CDR1 and CDR2: SGHDN and FVKESK. The CDR3 is 13 amino acids. CDR3 region: CASSQDRRTGSTF. For the CDR3, the DNA is TGTGCCAGCAGCCAAGATCGACGGACCGGGAGCACCTTC.

V and J are TRBV5-1 and TRBJ1-4; possible D gene TRBD1, 6 bases. Germline V gene data show CDR1 as SGHRS and CDR2 as YFSETQ. V was shortened by 3 bases and J by 8 bases, with 14 bases between the two germline ends. The CDR3 sequence is 14 residues long. Written as DNA, the CDR3 is TGCGCCAGCAGCTCCAGGGGCGTCGGAGAAAAACTGTTTTTT. Its protein is CASSSRGVGEKLFF.

This clone was detected only once. The chain links TRBV6-4 to TRBJ2-2; 9 positions agree with TRBD2. CDR1 and CDR2 from the germline V gene are MRHNA and SNTAGT. The CDR3 totals 14 residues. Unmatched junction bases numbered 6, after V lost 11 bases and J lost 2 bases. DNA of the CDR3: TGTGCCTGTAGTAGCGGGAGAAACACCGGGGAGCTGTTTTTT. Protein: CACSSGRNTGELFF.

As regards this clone: Other DNA sequences of this sample code for an identical CDR3. The V gene is TRBV5-1, the J gene TRBJ1-2; D might be TRBD1 (5 bases). There are 13 residues in the CDR3. The germline V and J ends were trimmed by 0 bases and 6 bases, with 9 bases remaining between them. The V gene's germline CDR1 is SGHRS and CDR2 YFSETQ. The CDR3, as DNA: TGCGCCAGCAGCTTGGGCGGGGGTGATGGCTACACCTTC. Its protein product is CASSLGGGDGYTF.

V usage is TRBV19 and J usage is TRBJ2-2; 7 bases line up with TRBD1. J gave up 1 base and V 6 bases, and 5 bases lay outside the gene matches. There are 15 residues in the CDR3. CDR1 LNHDA and CDR2 SQIVND come from the germline V gene (reference sequence). CDR3 residues: CASRGQRRNTGELFF. DNA for the CDR3: TGTGCCAGTAGGGGACAGCGACGGAACACCGGGGAGCTGTTTTTT.

The rearrangement links TRBV5-1 to TRBJ2-1, with 10 nucleotides matching TRBD1. Germline loops: CDR1 SGHRS, CDR2 YFSETQ. V shed 4 bases and J 7 bases; nucleotides not matched to a gene: 5. The CDR3 sequence is 14 residues long. The CDR3 DNA reads TGCGCCAGCAGCCGGTCGGGACAGGGGAATGAGCAGTTCTTC. Its protein product is CASSRSGQGNEQFF.

The rearrangement joins TRBV11-3 to TRBJ2-1; a possible D gene is TRBD2 (6 bases). Germline CDR1 reads SGHNT; CDR2 reads YENEEA. The CDR3 sequence is 14 residues long. V dropped 3 bases and J dropped 4 bases, with 10 bases sitting between them. The CDR3 loop is CASSFGTHYNEQFF. The CDR3 nucleotides are TGTGCCAGCAGCTTCGGGACTCATTACAATGAGCAGTTCTTC.

The rearrangement uses TRBV2 and TRBJ1-5; 11 positions agree with TRBD1. Germline V gene sequence: CDR1 SNHLY, CDR2 FYNNEI. V was pared by 7 bases and J by 0 bases, with 5 bases of the junction left unmatched. The CDR3 contains 16 residues. The CDR3 DNA sequence: TGTGCCAGCAAGGGACAGGGGGTGCATAGCAATCAGCCCCAGCATTTT. As protein: CASKGQGVHSNQPQHF.

The chain uses TRBV10-1 and TRBJ2-1, with 10 bases matching TRBD2. Trimming removed 6 bases from V and 2 bases from J; junction bases left unmatched: 1. CDR1 is WNHNN and CDR2 is SYGVQD in the germline V gene (reference sequence). The CDR3 is made up of 14 amino acids. As DNA, the CDR3 is TGCGCCAGCAGCCTAGCGGGAGCCTACAATGAGCAGTTCTTC. Translated: CASSLAGAYNEQFF.

The chain joins TRBV6-5 to TRBJ1-2, with 9 positions matching TRBD1. The CDR3 is 13 residues long. CDR1 MNHEY and CDR2 SVGAGI come from the germline V gene. With 2 bases clipped from V and 6 bases from J, the junction kept 1 base outside the gene matches. CDR3: CASSYGTGNGYTF. In nucleotides, the CDR3 is TGTGCCAGCAGTTACGGGACAGGGAATGGCTACACCTTC.

V is TRBV12-5 and J is TRBJ1-2; the D is unclear. Looked up from germline, CDR1 is LGHNT and CDR2 is FRNRAP. This CDR3 contains 13 residues. With 0 bases removed from V and 6 bases from J, the gap between germline ends came to 8 bases. CDR3 sequence: CASGLVLWDGYTF. CDR3 nucleotide sequence: TGTGCTAGTGGTTTGGTACTATGGGATGGCTACACCTTC.

The chain has TRBV19 and TRBJ2-3; 7 bases are shared with TRBD2. The ends lost 7 bases at V and 6 bases at J; junction bases unmatched: 10. The CDR3 is 14 amino acids. Germline V gene data show CDR1 as LNHDA and CDR2 as SQIVND (reference sequence). CDR3 amino acids: CASKMGGPGDTQYF. The CDR3, as DNA: TGTGCCAGTAAGATGGGAGGGCCGGGTGATACGCAGTATTTT.

The chain links TRBV10-1 to TRBJ2-3; D is perhaps TRBD1 (6 bases). The length of the CDR3 is 12 residues. V gave up 3 bases and J gave up 10 bases, with 11 bases separating them. Looked up from germline, CDR1 is WNHNN and CDR2 is SYGVQD (reference sequence). CDR3 in amino acids: CASSDPGQSQYF. The CDR3 nucleotides read TGCGCCAGCAGTGATCCCGGACAGTCGCAGTATTTT.

The chain carries TRBV9 and TRBJ2-3; D may be TRBD2 (7 bases). The length of the CDR3 is 17 residues. CDR1 and CDR2 (germline): SGDLS, YYNGEE. V gave up 0 bases and J gave up 7 bases, with 21 bases separating them. The CDR3 DNA reads TGTGCCAGCAGCGTAGTAGGGGGGGGGCCAGGGGAAAATACGCAGTATTTT. This encodes CASSVVGGGPGENTQYF.

The chain carries TRBV5-1 and TRBJ1-2; 10 bases are shared with TRBD1. This CDR3 has 14 residues. After removal of 0 bases from V and 8 bases from J, the junction contained 4 bases not matched to a gene. CDR1 SGHRS and CDR2 YFSETQ come from the germline V gene. For the CDR3, the DNA is TGCGCCAGCAGCTTGGGACAGGGGGCAGGAGGCTACACCTTC. Encoded protein: CASSLGQGAGGYTF.

This chain uses TRBV7-9 with TRBJ2-4, with 7 bases identical to TRBD2. Germline CDR1 and CDR2: SEHNR and FQNEAQ (reference sequence). V was clipped by 1 base and J by 2 bases; unmatched bases: 5. The CDR3 totals 16 residues. The chain's CDR3 is CASSLEGEGTKNIQYF. DNA of the CDR3: TGTGCCAGCAGCTTAGAAGGGGAGGGTACCAAAAACATTCAGTACTTC.

The chain couples TRBV7-3 to TRBJ2-3; 7 bases align to TRBD1. This CDR3 spans 13 amino acids. CDR1 is SGHTA and CDR2 is FQGTGA in the germline V gene. Trimming removed 5 bases from V and 8 bases from J; junction bases left unmatched: 7. Here the CDR3 reads CASSTGVRGTQYF. The CDR3 nucleotides are TGTGCCAGCAGCACAGGGGTTCGGGGTACGCAGTATTTT.

This sequence joins TRBV29-1 and TRBJ2-2; 9 bases are shared with TRBD1. V lost 4 bases, J lost 4 bases, and 4 bases stayed unmatched. Per germline, CDR1 SQVTM and CDR2 ANQGSEA. The CDR3 contains 14 residues. The DNA of the CDR3 is TGCAGCGTTGCGGGGACAGGGTTCACCGGGGAGCTGTTTTTT. It specifies CSVAGTGFTGELFF.

V is TRBV6-4 and J is TRBJ2-2; TRBD2 aligns across 7 bases. J lost 5 bases, V lost 4 bases, and 7 bases had no gene match. Germline V gene lookup returns CDR1 MRHNA and CDR2 SNTAGT. The CDR3 spans 15 residues. Here the CDR3 reads CASSASGDTTGELFF. As DNA, the CDR3 is TGTGCCAGCAGTGCGAGCGGGGATACGACCGGGGAGCTGTTTTTT.

V gene TRBV19 combines with J gene TRBJ1-6; TRBD1 might be the D (5 bases). With 11 bases removed from V and 1 base from J, the gap between germline ends came to 15 bases. The CDR3 is made up of 15 amino acids. Germline CDR1 and CDR2: LNHDA and SQIVND (reference sequence). The CDR3: CASRDSRSYNSPLHF. The CDR3 DNA sequence: TGTGCCTCTAGGGACTCTCGGTCCTATAATTCACCCCTCCACTTT.

This clone was observed a single time. This rearrangement joins TRBV19 to TRBJ2-3, with 11 bases fitting TRBD2. Losses at the gene ends were 8 bases for V and 1 base for J; bases not matched to a gene: 2. Germline loops: CDR1 LNHDA, CDR2 SQIVND (reference sequence). The CDR3 runs to 14 residues. CDR3 in amino acids: CASSSGRRTDTQYF. For the CDR3, the DNA is TGTGCCAGTTCTAGCGGGAGGCGCACAGATACGCAGTATTTT.

Only a few counts were recorded for this clone. This rearrangement joins TRBV4-3 to TRBJ1-1; D perhaps matches TRBD1 (6 bases). The CDR3 is 16 amino acids. CDR1 and CDR2 from the germline V gene are LGHNA and YSLEER. Trimming stripped 3 bases from V and 3 bases from J, with 17 bases between. The CDR3 protein is CASSQSVWDTYTEAFF. The CDR3 nucleotides read TGCGCCAGCAGCCAGTCTGTTTGGGACACCTACACTGAAGCTTTCTTT.

The chain combines TRBV5-1 with TRBJ1-2; 9 nucleotides match TRBD1. V lost 4 bases to trimming and J lost 2 bases; unmatched junction nucleotides: 6. This CDR3 contains 15 residues. Germline loops: CDR1 SGHRS, CDR2 YFSETQ. This chain's CDR3 is CASSLPGQGNYGYTF. For the CDR3, the DNA is TGCGCCAGCAGCCTACCGGGACAGGGAAACTATGGCTACACCTTC. The whole variable domain, remainder taken from reference TRBV5-1 and TRBJ1-2, is KAGVTQTPRYLIKTRGQQVTLSCSPISGHRSVSWYQQTPGQGLQFLFEYFSETQRNKGNFPGRFSGRQFSNSRSEMNVSTLELGDSALYLCASSLPGQGNYGYTFGSGTRLTVV.